Described below is a single TCR beta chain sequence and its context. Its target is unknown. These data come from a study of identical twins. Study findings and constraints: Beta out-of-frame sequences showed weaker excess twin sharing.

The CDR3 is 17 residues long. V shed 1 base, J shed 4 bases, and the junction held 6 bases outside the gene matches. Germline V gene sequence: CDR1 SGHVS, CDR2 FNYEAQ. Via MiXCR, TCRdb re-called the 5' RACE reads, giving one row per CDR3 protein. This table holds about 900,000 distinct CDR3 sequences, roughly an eighth found once. These data also featured in a second study, about yellow fever vaccine responses in identical twins.

What was sequenced was PBMCs. The rearrangement links TRBV7-6 to TRBJ2-2; 10 bases are a match to TRBD1. The TCR was taken from a woman aged 18-29 years in good health. The CDR3 DNA follows: TGTGCCAGCAGCTTAGACCGACAGGGGGCCGTCACCGGGGAGCTGTTTTTT. Residues: CASSLDRQGAVTGELFF. Using reference TRBV7-6 and TRBJ2-2 for the parts outside the CDR3, the full variable domain is GAGVSQSPRYKVTKRGQDVALRCDPISGHVSLYWYRQALGQGPEFLTYFNYEAQQDKSGLPNDRFSAERPEGSISTLTIQRTEQRDSAMYRCASSLDRQGAVTGELFFGEGSRLTVL.